Listed below are T cell receptor beta chains from one sample, sequenced in a study of blood T cell repertoires in COVID-19. Here immunoSEQ multiplex PCR was the method, and the copy in TCRdb shows in-frame clones only, minus some. The sample lists about 61,000 clones; about nine tenths were seen once. Sequenced sample: peripheral blood. The source of these receptors is a woman aged 45-60 years with active or convalescent COVID-19. The CDR3 runs from the conserved cysteine through the conserved F or W. Fields, in order: J gene, clone size, D gene, V gene, CDR3 protein, CDR3 DNA. D genes are given only for firm matches. Clone size appears in some rows only: once, few, many, or a class for an expanded clone.

j_gene: TRBJ2-1
abundance: -
d_gene: -
v_gene: TRBV6-4
CDR3aa: CASSNLQGGEQFF
CDR3nt: TGTGCCAGCAGTAATCTCCAGGGTGGTGAGCAGTTCTTC

j_gene: TRBJ2-1
abundance: -
d_gene: TRBD2
v_gene: TRBV19
CDR3aa: CASSIGRLAGGPVNEQFF
CDR3nt: TGTGCCAGTAGTATAGGAAGACTAGCGGGAGGGCCCGTCAATGAGCAGTTCTTC

j_gene: TRBJ2-3
abundance: -
d_gene: TRBD2
v_gene: TRBV5-4
CDR3aa: CASRLGRANTDTQYF
CDR3nt: TGTGCCAGCAGGTTGGGGAGGGCGAACACAGATACGCAGTATTTT

j_gene: TRBJ1-1
abundance: few
d_gene: -
v_gene: TRBV5-1
CDR3aa: CASSPFLEDTEAFF
CDR3nt: TGCGCCAGCAGTCCTTTTCTTGAGGACACTGAAGCTTTCTTT

j_gene: TRBJ2-7
abundance: -
d_gene: -
v_gene: TRBV6-5
CDR3aa: CASDGGLADEQYF
CDR3nt: TGTGCCAGCGACGGAGGGCTGGCCGACGAGCAGTACTTC

j_gene: TRBJ1-4
abundance: -
d_gene: -
v_gene: TRBV3-1/TRBV3-2
CDR3aa: CASSQRAGPSYEKLFF
CDR3nt: TGTGCCAGCAGCCAAAGGGCAGGGCCTTCCTATGAAAAACTGTTTTTT

j_gene: TRBJ2-2
abundance: -
d_gene: -
v_gene: TRBV5-1
CDR3aa: CASTLLTLPGELFF
CDR3nt: TGCGCCAGCACCCTACTAACCCTCCCCGGGGAGCTGTTTTTT

j_gene: TRBJ1-1
abundance: -
d_gene: TRBD1
v_gene: TRBV13
CDR3aa: CASRQGGLNTEAFF
CDR3nt: TGTGCCAGCAGACAGGGGGGATTGAACACTGAAGCTTTCTTT

j_gene: TRBJ1-1
abundance: -
d_gene: -
v_gene: TRBV12-3/TRBV12-4
CDR3aa: CASSLAELTEAFF
CDR3nt: TGTGCCAGCAGTTTAGCCGAACTCACTGAAGCTTTCTTT

j_gene: TRBJ2-1
abundance: -
d_gene: TRBD2
v_gene: TRBV19
CDR3aa: CASSIASASGRKKQFF
CDR3nt: TGTGCCAGTAGTATAGCGTCGGCTAGCGGGAGAAAGAAGCAGTTCTTC

j_gene: TRBJ1-2
abundance: -
d_gene: TRBD1
v_gene: TRBV11-1
CDR3aa: CASSPRDRGIHYGYTF
CDR3nt: TGTGCCAGCAGCCCCCGGGACAGGGGAATTCACTATGGCTACACCTTC

j_gene: TRBJ2-5
abundance: -
d_gene: -
v_gene: TRBV19
CDR3aa: CASMGRGLQETQYF
CDR3nt: TGTGCCAGTATGGGCAGGGGCCTCCAAGAGACCCAGTACTTC

j_gene: TRBJ2-3
abundance: -
d_gene: TRBD2
v_gene: TRBV7-6
CDR3aa: CASSLAVAGGGSTDTQYF
CDR3nt: TGTGCCAGCAGCTTAGCTGTAGCGGGAGGGGGCAGCACAGATACGCAGTATTTT

j_gene: TRBJ2-7
abundance: -
d_gene: -
v_gene: TRBV30
CDR3aa: CAWSVRGNAYEQYF
CDR3nt: TGTGCCTGGAGTGTACGAGGTAATGCCTACGAGCAGTACTTC

j_gene: TRBJ2-5
abundance: -
d_gene: TRBD2
v_gene: TRBV5-4
CDR3aa: CASSRLAGEGETQYF
CDR3nt: TGTGCCAGCAGCCGGCTAGCGGGAGAAGGGGAGACCCAGTACTTC

j_gene: TRBJ1-1
abundance: -
d_gene: -
v_gene: TRBV18
CDR3aa: CASSPGQMNTEAFF
CDR3nt: TGTGCCAGCTCACCAGGACAGATGAACACTGAAGCTTTCTTT

j_gene: TRBJ1-1
abundance: -
d_gene: -
v_gene: TRBV6-5
CDR3aa: CASSFGSSRLNTEAFF
CDR3nt: TGTGCCAGCAGTTTTGGAAGTTCCAGGCTGAACACTGAAGCTTTCTTT

j_gene: TRBJ2-3
abundance: -
d_gene: -
v_gene: TRBV5-1
CDR3aa: CASSLAVLQTASTDTQYF
CDR3nt: TGCGCCAGCAGCTTGGCCGTATTACAGACCGCGAGCACAGATACGCAGTATTTT

j_gene: TRBJ1-1
abundance: -
d_gene: TRBD1
v_gene: TRBV30
CDR3aa: CAWTVNRGANTEAFF
CDR3nt: TGTGCCTGGACGGTTAACAGGGGCGCGAACACTGAAGCTTTCTTT

j_gene: TRBJ2-1
abundance: -
d_gene: TRBD2
v_gene: TRBV7-9
CDR3aa: CASSTGLAGVLGNEQFF
CDR3nt: TGTGCCAGCAGCACCGGACTAGCGGGAGTGTTGGGCAATGAGCAGTTCTTC

j_gene: TRBJ2-7
abundance: -
d_gene: -
v_gene: TRBV11-2
CDR3aa: CASSLSQGFYEQYF
CDR3nt: TGTGCCAGCAGCCTTAGTCAGGGGTTCTACGAGCAGTACTTC

j_gene: TRBJ2-7
abundance: -
d_gene: TRBD1
v_gene: TRBV5-6
CDR3aa: CASSLGTGGTYEQYF
CDR3nt: TGTGCCAGCAGCTTGGGGACAGGGGGCACCTACGAGCAGTACTTC

j_gene: TRBJ2-1
abundance: -
d_gene: TRBD2
v_gene: TRBV5-1
CDR3aa: CASSSGLAKSWEQFF
CDR3nt: TGCGCCAGCAGCTCGGGACTAGCGAAGTCTTGGGAGCAGTTCTTC

j_gene: TRBJ2-3
abundance: -
d_gene: TRBD2
v_gene: TRBV29-1
CDR3aa: CSVEGGREGTDTQYF
CDR3nt: TGCAGCGTTGAAGGGGGCCGGGAGGGGACAGATACGCAGTATTTT

j_gene: TRBJ2-5
abundance: -
d_gene: TRBD1
v_gene: TRBV5-1
CDR3aa: CATTSGTGYQETQYF
CDR3nt: TGCGCCACCACAAGCGGGACAGGGTATCAAGAGACCCAGTACTTC

j_gene: TRBJ2-3
abundance: -
d_gene: TRBD2
v_gene: TRBV18
CDR3aa: CASSPLGTSGKADTQYF
CDR3nt: TGTGCCAGCTCACCGCTGGGGACTAGCGGGAAGGCAGATACGCAGTATTTT

j_gene: TRBJ2-1
abundance: -
d_gene: -
v_gene: TRBV2
CDR3aa: CASSASILKVSYNEQFF
CDR3nt: TGTGCCAGCAGTGCGTCTATTCTTAAAGTCTCCTACAATGAGCAGTTCTTC

j_gene: TRBJ2-5
abundance: -
d_gene: -
v_gene: TRBV2
CDR3aa: CASSLPQGTQYF
CDR3nt: TGTGCCAGCAGCTTGCCCCAGGGGACCCAGTACTTC

j_gene: TRBJ2-7
abundance: -
d_gene: -
v_gene: TRBV3-1/TRBV3-2
CDR3aa: CASSQTPQVAYEQYF
CDR3nt: TGTGCCAGCAGCCAAACTCCCCAGGTGGCGTACGAGCAGTACTTC

j_gene: TRBJ2-7
abundance: -
d_gene: TRBD2
v_gene: TRBV30
CDR3aa: CAWSPPGLAGSYEQYF
CDR3nt: TGTGCCTGGAGTCCCCCGGGACTAGCGGGATCTTACGAGCAGTACTTC

j_gene: TRBJ1-3
abundance: -
d_gene: -
v_gene: TRBV6-5
CDR3aa: CASSYSKTASGNTIYF
CDR3nt: TGTGCCAGCAGTTACTCGAAGACAGCCTCTGGAAACACCATATATTTT